The TCR beta chain described here comes from a study of T-cell memory formation after mild COVID-19. A single record per CDR3 protein comes from TCRdb applying MiXCR to the 5' RACE reads. Here the sample spans around 450,000 distinct CDR3 sequences, roughly 20% being singletons. Study results and limitations: In pre-infection memory, a portion of responding clones appeared, which suggested that cross-reactive memory joined. Second-wave clones that peaked on day 37 lacked confirmed SARS-CoV-2 specificity.

CDR1 KGHDR and CDR2 SFDVKD come from the germline V gene. The V end lost 1 base, the J end lost 0 bases, and 13 bases lay between the germline ends. This CDR3 has 17 amino acids. Note on this clonotype: Its antigen is as yet unknown.

The chain recombines TRBV24-1 with TRBJ2-3; D ambiguous. The sequence was collected from an adult woman who had mild COVID-19 (a few samples of this study predate the infection). Cell type and time point are not known. What was sequenced was PBMCs or a T cell subset sorted from them (not recorded which). The CDR3 DNA sequence: TGTGCCACCAGTGATTTTGACGACTCTAAGAGCACAGATACGCAGTATTTT. Translating it yields CATSDFDDSKSTDTQYF.